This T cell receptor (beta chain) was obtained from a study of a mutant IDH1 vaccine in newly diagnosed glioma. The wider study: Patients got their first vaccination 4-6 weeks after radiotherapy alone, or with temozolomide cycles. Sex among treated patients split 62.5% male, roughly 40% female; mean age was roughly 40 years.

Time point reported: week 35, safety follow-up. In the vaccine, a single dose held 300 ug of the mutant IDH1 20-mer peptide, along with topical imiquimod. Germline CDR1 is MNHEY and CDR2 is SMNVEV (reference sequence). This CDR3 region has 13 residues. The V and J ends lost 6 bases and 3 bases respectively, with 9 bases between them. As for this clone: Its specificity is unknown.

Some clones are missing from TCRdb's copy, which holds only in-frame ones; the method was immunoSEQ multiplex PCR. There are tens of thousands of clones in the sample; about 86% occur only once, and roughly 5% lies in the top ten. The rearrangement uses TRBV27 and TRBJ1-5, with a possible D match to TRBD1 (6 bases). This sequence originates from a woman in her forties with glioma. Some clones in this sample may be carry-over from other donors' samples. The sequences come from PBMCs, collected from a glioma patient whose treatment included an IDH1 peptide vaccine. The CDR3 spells CASRQGPNQPQHF. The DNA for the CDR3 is TGTGCCAGCAGACAGGGCCCCAATCAGCCCCAGCATTTT.